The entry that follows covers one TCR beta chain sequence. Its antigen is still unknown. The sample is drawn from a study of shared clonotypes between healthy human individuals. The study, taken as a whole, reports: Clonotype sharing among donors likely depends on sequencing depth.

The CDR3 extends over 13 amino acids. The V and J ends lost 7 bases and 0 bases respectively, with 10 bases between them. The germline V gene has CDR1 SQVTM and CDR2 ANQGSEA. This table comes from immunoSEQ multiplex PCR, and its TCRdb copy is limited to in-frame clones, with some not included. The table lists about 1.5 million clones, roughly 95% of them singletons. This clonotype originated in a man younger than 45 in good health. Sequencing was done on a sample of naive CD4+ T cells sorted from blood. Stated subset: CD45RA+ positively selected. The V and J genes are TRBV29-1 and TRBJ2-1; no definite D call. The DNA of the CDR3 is TGCAGCGCGGACCCCTACTCCTACAATGAGCAGTTCTTC. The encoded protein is CSADPYSYNEQFF.